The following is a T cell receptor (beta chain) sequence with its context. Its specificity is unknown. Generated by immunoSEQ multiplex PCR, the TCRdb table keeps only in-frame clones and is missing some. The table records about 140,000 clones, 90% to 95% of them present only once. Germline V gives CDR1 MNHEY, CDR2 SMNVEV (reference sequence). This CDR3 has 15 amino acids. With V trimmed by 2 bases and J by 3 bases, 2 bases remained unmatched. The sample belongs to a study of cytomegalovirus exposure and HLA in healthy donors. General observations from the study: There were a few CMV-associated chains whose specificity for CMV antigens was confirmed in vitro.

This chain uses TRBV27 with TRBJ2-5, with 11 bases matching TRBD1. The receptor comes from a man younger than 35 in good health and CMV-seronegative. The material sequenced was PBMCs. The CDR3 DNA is TGTGCCAGCAGTTTAGGGACAGGGGGGAAAGAGACCCAGTACTTC. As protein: CASSLGTGGKETQYF.